These 24 T cell receptor beta chains originate from one sample sequenced in a study of blood T cell repertoires in COVID-19. The data were produced by immunoSEQ multiplex PCR, yet TCRdb's version contains in-frame clones alone and is incomplete. The sample gives 200,000 to 250,000 clones, approximately 82% of which show up once; approximately 4% is in the top ten. What was sequenced was peripheral blood. All receptors come from a woman of 80 years or more with acute or convalescent COVID-19.

V is TRBV10-3 and J is TRBJ2-1, with TRBD1 identical over 7 bases. The V gene end was trimmed by 6 bases and the J gene end by 4 bases; junction bases not matched to a gene: 12. The CDR3 totals 16 residues. Germline V gene sequence: CDR1 ENHRY, CDR2 SYGVKD. CDR3 in amino acids: CAISEPRRTGYNEQFF. In DNA form, the CDR3 reads TGTGCCATCAGCGAACCTCGTCGGACAGGATACAATGAGCAGTTCTTC.

The chain has TRBV5-4 and TRBJ2-3; perhaps TRBD2 as D (6 bases). This CDR3 has 15 residues. Germline V gene data show CDR1 as SGHNT and CDR2 as YYREEE (reference sequence). The V gene lost 0 bases and the J gene lost 4 bases, with 12 bases spanning the gap. CDR3 sequence: CASSLDFTGADTQYF. The CDR3 nucleotides read TGTGCCAGCAGCTTGGACTTCACGGGAGCAGATACGCAGTATTTT.

In this sample, this clone turned up once. V usage is TRBV27 and J usage is TRBJ2-5; perhaps TRBD1 as D (5 bases). V shed 1 base and J shed 5 bases, with 11 bases lying between them. Germline V gene sequence: CDR1 MNHEY, CDR2 SMNVEV (reference sequence). CDR3 length: 14 amino acids. CDR3 in DNA: TGTGCCAGCAGTTTATTTAGGGGCCGGGAGACCCAGTACTTC. It yields the protein CASSLFRGRETQYF.

The chain is built from TRBV7-2 and TRBJ2-2, with 8 bases lining up with TRBD1. The CDR3 has 16 amino acids. V lost 2 bases to trimming and J lost 4 bases; unmatched junction nucleotides: 6. Germline values: CDR1 SGHTA, CDR2 FQGNSA. The CDR3 DNA is TGTGCCAGCAGCTTAAGGCAGGGGGCCCCCACCGGGGAGCTGTTTTTT. The encoded protein is CASSLRQGAPTGELFF.

V and J are TRBV23-1 and TRBJ2-7, with 8 nucleotides matching TRBD1. TRBV23-1 is an ORF for which the function is uncertain. This CDR3 has 17 residues. J gave up 5 bases and V 0 bases, and 12 bases lay outside the gene matches. The CDR3 bases are TGCGCCAGCAGTCAATCTTCGGACACAGGGGGTTGGCACGAGCAGTACTTC. This gives the protein CASSQSSDTGGWHEQYF.

The rearrangement uses TRBV10-3 and TRBJ1-3; D is ambiguous. Trimming cost V 10 bases and J 0 bases, with 13 bases left between them. In germline, CDR1 is ENHRY, CDR2 SYGVKD. This CDR3 region has 14 residues. The CDR3 region is CATSRESSGNTIYF. The CDR3, as DNA: TGTGCCACCTCCCGGGAAAGCTCTGGAAACACCATATATTTT.

This rearrangement joins TRBV18 to TRBJ1-6, with D maybe TRBD1 (6 bases). Germline CDR1 reads KGHSH; CDR2 reads LQKENI. The CDR3 runs 13 residues. V lost 6 bases and J 7 bases, leaving 10 bases between the germline ends. CDR3 DNA: TGTGCCAGCTCGCCTCAGGGGAATTCACCCCTCCACTTT. Its protein product is CASSPQGNSPLHF.

The genes are TRBV7-9 and TRBJ1-3, with 7 bases lining up with TRBD1. With V trimmed by 6 bases and J by 2 bases, 7 bases remained unmatched. This CDR3 has 15 residues. Germline V gene data show CDR1 as SEHNR and CDR2 as FQNEAQ (reference sequence). The CDR3 DNA reads as TGTGCCAGCAGTTCCTCCGGGACAGCTGGAAACACCATATATTTT. It codes for CASSSSGTAGNTIYF.

The chain links TRBV5-6 to TRBJ1-2; D unresolved. Between the trimmed V and J ends, which lost 0 bases and 0 bases, there was a span of 18 bases. Germline V gene sequence: CDR1 SGHDT, CDR2 YYEEEE. The CDR3 has 18 residues. This CDR3 reads CASSLGRRSISPNYGYTF. In DNA, the CDR3 is TGTGCCAGCAGCTTGGGCAGGAGGTCCATAAGTCCTAACTATGGCTACACCTTC.

This sequence joins TRBV7-8 and TRBJ2-3; D unclear. The CDR3 extends over 14 amino acids. CDR1 and CDR2 from the germline V gene are SGHVS and FQNEAQ. V was pared by 0 bases and J by 2 bases, with 6 bases between. As DNA, the CDR3 is TGTGCCAGCAGCTTAGCGCGACTCACAGATACGCAGTATTTT. Translating gives CASSLARLTDTQYF. The whole variable domain, filled in from reference TRBV7-8 and TRBJ2-3, reads GAGVSQSPRYKVAKRGQDVALRCDPISGHVSLFWYQQALGQGPEFLTYFQNEAQLDKSGLPSDRFFAERPEGSVSTLKIQRTQQEDSAVYLCASSLARLTDTQYFGPGTRLTVL.

CDR3 residues: CASSLVQGTDTQYF. The CDR3 nucleotides read TGTGCCAGCAGCTTAGTCCAGGGGACAGATACGCAGTATTTT. This chain uses TRBV7-9 with TRBJ2-3, with D possibly matching TRBD1 (6 bases). V lost 1 base, J lost 3 bases, and 8 bases lay in between. Germline-derived CDR1 and CDR2 are SEHNR and FQNEAQ (reference sequence). The CDR3 contains 14 residues. Looking up the rest from reference TRBV7-9 and TRBJ2-3 gives the full variable domain: DTGVSQNPRHKITKRGQNVTFRCDPISEHNRLYWYRQTLGQGPEFLTYFQNEAQLEKSRLLSDRFSAERPKGSFSTLEIQRTEQGDSAMYLCASSLVQGTDTQYFGPGTRLTVL.

V and J are TRBV9 and TRBJ2-2; D may be TRBD2 (5 bases). The V and J ends lost 3 bases and 2 bases respectively, with 11 bases between them. Germline values: CDR1 SGDLS, CDR2 YYNGEE. The CDR3 covers 15 residues. The CDR3 is CASSEKRTNTGELFF. CDR3 DNA sequence: TGTGCCAGCAGCGAAAAGCGGACCAACACCGGGGAGCTGTTTTTT.

The CDR3 region is CASSGGPMTPLHF. The CDR3 region has the DNA TGTGCCAGCAGCGGAGGCCCCATGACACCCCTCCACTTT. The V call is TRBV9, the J call TRBJ1-6; D is unresolved. The germline V gene has CDR1 SGDLS and CDR2 YYNGEE. Trimming shortened V by 3 bases and J by 11 bases, and 12 bases separated the two germline ends. The CDR3 is 13 amino acids.

The gene calls are TRBV25-1 and TRBJ2-6; 7 bases align to TRBD1. Per the germline V gene, CDR1 is MGHDK and CDR2 is SYGVNS. Trimming cost V 5 bases and J 2 bases; bases outside gene matches: 12. The CDR3 extends over 18 amino acids. The CDR3 DNA is TGTGCCAGCAGTAGTCGAGGGGGCGCGAGACCTGGGGCCAACGTCCTGACTTTC. It codes for CASSSRGGARPGANVLTF.

J is TRBJ2-3 and V is TRBV11-3; TRBD2 might be the D (6 bases). The CDR3 loop spans 14 amino acids. The V and J ends lost 1 base and 3 bases respectively, with 8 bases between them. Germline CDR1 and CDR2: SGHNT and YENEEA. The CDR3 is CASSLALATDTQYF. The CDR3 coding sequence is TGTGCCAGCAGCTTAGCCCTAGCGACAGATACGCAGTATTTT.

This clone has just one count. The CDR3 nucleotides are TGTGCCAGCACCGAGGATAAAGCCAAAAACATTCAGTACTTC. Its translation is CASTEDKAKNIQYF. The rearrangement uses TRBV2 and TRBJ2-4; D not certain. Between the trimmed V and J ends, which lost 7 bases and 0 bases, there was a span of 10 bases. Germline CDR1 and CDR2: SNHLY and FYNNEI. The CDR3 has 14 residues.

The chain links TRBV13 to TRBJ2-1; TRBD2 matches at 8 bases. Germline V gene sequence: CDR1 PRHDT, CDR2 FYEKMQ (reference sequence). V was clipped by 5 bases and J by 13 bases; unmatched bases: 7. The CDR3 sequence is 12 residues long. Here the CDR3 reads CASSPGGGIQFF. Written as DNA, the CDR3 is TGTGCCAGCAGCCCCGGGGGGGGAATCCAGTTCTTC.

This chain links TRBV7-2 with TRBJ2-7, with D tentatively TRBD1 (6 bases). The CDR3 is 13 amino acids. Germline loops: CDR1 SGHTA, CDR2 FQGNSA. V was cut by 7 bases and J by 5 bases, with 15 bases left in between. CDR3 loop: CASTTPGVHEQYF. The CDR3 nucleotides read TGTGCCAGCACCACTCCAGGGGTCCACGAGCAGTACTTC.

The chain links TRBV6-1 to TRBJ2-5, with 16 bases fitting TRBD2. This CDR3 has 18 residues. Germline assignment: CDR1 MNHNS and CDR2 SASEGT. V lost 2 bases and J lost 4; bases outside the gene matches: 7. The CDR3 sequence: CASSERTGLAGGPETQYF. In DNA form, the CDR3 reads TGTGCCAGCAGTGAAAGAACGGGACTAGCGGGGGGGCCAGAGACCCAGTACTTC.

The table lists this clone with a count of one. The chain uses TRBV7-8 and TRBJ1-3; TRBD1 aligns across 7 bases. Germline V gives CDR1 SGHVS, CDR2 FQNEAQ. The CDR3 extends over 16 amino acids. V was clipped by 5 bases and J by 0 bases; unmatched bases: 7. The CDR3 sequence: CASSPGTAGSGNTIYF. The CDR3 coding sequence is TGTGCCAGCAGCCCTGGGACAGCTGGCTCTGGAAACACCATATATTTT.

This clone was seen once. The rearrangement uses TRBV14 and TRBJ1-2, with TRBD1 matching 8 bases. From germline, CDR1 is SGHDN and CDR2 FVKESK. V gave up 4 bases and J gave up 4 bases; unmatched junction bases: 11. CDR3 size: 16 residues. CDR3 in amino acids: CASSPGQDRLVYGYTF. The CDR3 DNA is TGTGCCAGCAGCCCGGGACAGGATCGCTTAGTCTATGGCTACACCTTC.

The chain couples TRBV18 to TRBJ2-3, with 10 bases fitting TRBD2. Germline V gives CDR1 KGHSH, CDR2 LQKENI. Trimming cost V 2 bases and J 0 bases; bases outside gene matches: 2. The CDR3 loop spans 16 amino acids. The CDR3, as DNA: TGTGCCAGCTCACCAGGACTAGCGGCGAGCACAGATACGCAGTATTTT. It translates to CASSPGLAASTDTQYF.

This clone is classed as medium-sized. The rearrangement uses TRBV27 and TRBJ2-5; perhaps TRBD2 as D (6 bases). Per the germline V gene, CDR1 is MNHEY and CDR2 is SMNVEV (reference sequence). This CDR3 has 13 amino acids. The V end lost 2 bases, the J end lost 4 bases, and 8 bases lay between the germline ends. The CDR3 coding sequence is TGTGCCAGCAGTTTACGGGGGAGAGAGACCCAGTACTTC. Translation: CASSLRGRETQYF.

This clone showed up just a few times. The chain employs TRBV19 and TRBJ2-7, with TRBD2 matching 11 bases. Germline CDR1 is LNHDA and CDR2 is SQIVND (reference sequence). The CDR3 length is 12 residues. CDR3 DNA: TGTGCTGTAGCGGGGGGGCCGGAAGAGCAGTACTTC. This sequence encodes CAVAGGPEEQYF.